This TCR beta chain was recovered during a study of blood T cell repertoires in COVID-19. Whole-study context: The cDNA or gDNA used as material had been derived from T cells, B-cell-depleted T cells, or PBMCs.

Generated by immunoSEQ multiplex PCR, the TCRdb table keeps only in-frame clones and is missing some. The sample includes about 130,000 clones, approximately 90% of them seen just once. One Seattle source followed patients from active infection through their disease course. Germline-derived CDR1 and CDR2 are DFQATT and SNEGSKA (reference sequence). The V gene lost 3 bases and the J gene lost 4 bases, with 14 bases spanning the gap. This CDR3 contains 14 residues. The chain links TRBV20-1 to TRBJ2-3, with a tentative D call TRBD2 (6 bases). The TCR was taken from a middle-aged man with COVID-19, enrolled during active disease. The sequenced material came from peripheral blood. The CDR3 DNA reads TGCAGTGCTAGTGATAGCGGAGGGGCAGATACGCAGTATTTT. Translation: CSASDSGGADTQYF.